These 10 T cell receptor beta chains originate from one sample sequenced in a study of blood T cell repertoires in COVID-19. The table came from immunoSEQ multiplex PCR; TCRdb's copy has only in-frame clones and leaves some out. The sample contains nearly 55,000 clones, approximately 80% of which appear only once. Sequenced material: peripheral blood. These receptors originate from a human donor with active or convalescent COVID-19. The donor label of this sample is uncertain.

This clone showed up just a few times. V gene TRBV2 combines with J gene TRBJ2-7, with a tentative D call TRBD2 (5 bases). The germline CDR1 and CDR2 sequences are SNHLY and FYNNEI. CDR3 length: 14 residues. Between the trimmed V and J ends, which lost 11 bases and 6 bases, there was a span of 23 bases. The CDR3 reads CAAQGPGRDSEQYF. The CDR3 nucleotides read TGTGCCGCCCAAGGACCGGGAAGGGATTCCGAGCAGTACTTC. Drawing the rest from reference TRBV2 and TRBJ2-7, the complete variable domain is EPEVTQTPSHQVTQMGQEVILRCVPISNHLYFYWYRQILGQKVEFLVSFYNNEISEKSEIFDDQFSVERPDGSNFTLKIRSTKLEDSAMYFCAAQGPGRDSEQYFGPGTRLTVT.

This chain links TRBV2 with TRBJ1-6; the D gene is possibly TRBD1 (5 bases). Germline V lookup: CDR1 SNHLY, CDR2 FYNNEI. The CDR3 extends over 15 amino acids. Trimming removed 5 bases at V and 5 bases at J, with 13 bases between. The CDR3 spells CASSPRDSNNSPLHF. CDR3 nucleotide sequence: TGTGCCAGCAGTCCTCGAGACAGCAATAATTCACCCCTCCACTTT.

The chain is built from TRBV3-1 (or the pseudogene TRBV3-2) and TRBJ2-7, with D perhaps matching TRBD2 (6 bases). This CDR3 has 15 amino acids. V lost 4 bases to trimming and J lost 1 base, with 14 bases between them. CDR1 and CDR2 from the germline V gene are LGHDT and YNNKEL (reference sequence). The CDR3 spells CASSLLDGGSYEQYF. For the CDR3, the DNA is TGTGCCAGCAGCCTCTTGGACGGGGGATCCTACGAGCAGTACTTC.

The chain employs TRBV27 and TRBJ2-6; 10 nucleotides line up with TRBD1. The CDR3 runs to 19 residues. Trimming at V came to 1 base and at J to 3 bases, leaving 9 bases not matched to a gene. CDR1 and CDR2 from the germline V gene are MNHEY and SMNVEV (reference sequence). This chain's CDR3 is CASSLWGTGEAGGANVLTF. CDR3 bases: TGTGCCAGCAGTTTATGGGGGACAGGGGAGGCAGGTGGGGCCAACGTCCTGACTTTC.

The chain is built from TRBV30 and TRBJ1-5; no firm D call. Per germline, CDR1 GTSNPN and CDR2 SVGIG (reference sequence). The CDR3 contains 14 residues. Between the trimmed V and J ends, which lost 0 bases and 0 bases, there was a span of 6 bases. CDR3 bases: TGTGCCTGGAGTGTACTCTCTAGCAATCAGCCCCAGCATTTT. Protein product: CAWSVLSSNQPQHF.

The V gene is TRBV12-3 or TRBV12-4, the J gene TRBJ1-5; possible D gene TRBD1, 5 bases. The germline V and J ends were trimmed by 7 bases and 2 bases, with 6 bases remaining between them. The CDR3 has 12 amino acids. The CDR3 bases are TGTGCCAGCAAAGGGGGCAATCAGCCCCAGCATTTT. This codes for CASKGGNQPQHF.

The V call is TRBV3-1 (or the pseudogene TRBV3-2), the J call TRBJ1-2, with TRBD1 identical over 8 bases. Trimming took 4 bases from V and 7 from J; bases not matched to a gene: 11. CDR1 LGHDT and CDR2 YNNKEL come from the germline V gene (reference sequence). The CDR3 sequence is 15 residues long. CDR3 region: CASSRSLQGAGGYTF. The CDR3 region has the DNA TGTGCCAGCAGCCGCTCCCTCCAGGGGGCTGGTGGCTACACCTTC.

This clone has a handful of counts. The V and J genes are TRBV3-1 (or the pseudogene TRBV3-2) and TRBJ2-7, with D perhaps TRBD1 (6 bases). The CDR3 has 15 residues. Looked up from germline, CDR1 is LGHDT and CDR2 is YNNKEL (reference sequence). V gave up 4 bases and J gave up 0 bases, with 13 bases separating them. CDR3 sequence (DNA): TGTGCCAGCAGCCTGAGACAGGAGCCCTCCTACGAGCAGTACTTC. It codes for CASSLRQEPSYEQYF.

This clone was recorded a few times. The rearrangement links TRBV5-1 to TRBJ1-4; no firm D call. The germline V and J ends were trimmed by 5 bases and 6 bases, with 11 bases remaining between them. CDR1 and CDR2 from the germline V gene are SGHRS and YFSETQ. This CDR3 is built from 13 residues. In DNA form, the CDR3 reads TGCGCCAGCAGGTGGGGAGTTGATGAAAAACTGTTTTTT. Its translation: CASRWGVDEKLFF.

This clone appeared once. The chain employs TRBV4-2 and TRBJ2-3; 7 nucleotides line up with TRBD2. CDR1 and CDR2 (germline): LGHNA, YNFKEQ. The CDR3 length is 18 residues. The trim removed 0 bases at V and 5 bases at J, leaving 14 bases unmatched. The CDR3 DNA reads as TGTGCCAGCAGCCAAGACGGGCATTTAGGGAGGGGTGGAGATACGCAGTATTTT. This gives the protein CASSQDGHLGRGGDTQYF.